This passage covers 24 T cell receptor beta chains from one sample sequenced in a study of neurological immune-mediated disorders. TCRdb called the 5' RACE reads again in MiXCR, with one record for every CDR3 protein. Of roughly 56,000 distinct CDR3 sequences listed, about 10% are singletons. The sequencing sample was made of PBMCs. The receptors originated from a man between 60 and 75 years old in good health.

This clonotype was recorded many times. The chain couples TRBV27 to TRBJ2-7; 9 bases match TRBD1. The germline V gene encodes CDR1 MNHEY and CDR2 SMNVEV (reference sequence). This CDR3 is 16 amino acids long. J lost 4 bases, V lost 5 bases, and 12 bases had no gene match. The CDR3 here is CASSLDSGTGLYEQYF. The CDR3 DNA reads as TGTGCCAGCAGTCTTGACTCGGGGACAGGGCTTTACGAGCAGTACTTC.

The rearrangement joins TRBV7-8 to TRBJ2-1; D is ambiguous. CDR3 length: 14 residues. V shed 3 bases and J shed 6 bases, with 12 bases lying between them. Looked up from germline, CDR1 is SGHVS and CDR2 is FQNEAQ. CDR3 amino acids: CASSFPGRGNEQFF. CDR3 nucleotides: TGTGCCAGCAGCTTTCCGGGCAGAGGCAATGAGCAGTTCTTC. The full variable domain, its missing parts supplied by reference TRBV7-8 and TRBJ2-1, is GAGVSQSPRYKVAKRGQDVALRCDPISGHVSLFWYQQALGQGPEFLTYFQNEAQLDKSGLPSDRFFAERPEGSVSTLKIQRTQQEDSAVYLCASSFPGRGNEQFFGPGTRLTVL.

The table lists this clonotype with many counts. The chain recombines TRBV20-1 with TRBJ1-2; D remains unclear. Between the trimmed V and J ends, which lost 6 bases and 5 bases, there was a span of 16 bases. This CDR3 has 13 amino acids. Germline loops: CDR1 DFQATT, CDR2 SNEGSKA (reference sequence). In nucleotides, the CDR3 is TGCAGTGCGATCTCGCGGACCGAATATGGCTACACCTTC. Amino acids: CSAISRTEYGYTF.

This clonotype was observed many times. DNA of the CDR3: TGCAGTGCTAGAGAACCTAGACTAGCGGCTAGGGACATTCAGTACTTC. It translates to CSAREPRLAARDIQYF. This chain uses TRBV20-1 with TRBJ2-4; TRBD2 matches 9 bases. This CDR3 is built from 16 residues. Germline-derived CDR1 and CDR2 are DFQATT and SNEGSKA (reference sequence). Trimming took 0 bases from V and 8 from J; bases not matched to a gene: 11.

This clonotype has a count of ten or more. The chain links TRBV7-2 to TRBJ2-2; D is unclear. This CDR3 region has 13 residues. Trimming took 5 bases from V and 8 from J, leaving 12 bases between them. Looked up from germline, CDR1 is SGHTA and CDR2 is FQGNSA. This chain's CDR3 is CASSLSQWGELFF. The CDR3 nucleotides read TGTGCCAGCAGCCTCAGTCAGTGGGGGGAGCTGTTTTTT.

In this sample, this clonotype turned up many times. J is TRBJ1-1 and V is TRBV2, with no clear D. The CDR3 totals 10 residues. Trimming shortened V by 3 bases and J by 6 bases, and 2 bases separated the two germline ends. CDR1 and CDR2 (germline): SNHLY, FYNNEI. Written as DNA, the CDR3 is TGTGCCAGCAGTGACCCTGAAGCTTTCTTT. Translating it yields CASSDPEAFF.

This clonotype was counted many times. The chain has TRBV12-3 or TRBV12-4 and TRBJ1-1; D is perhaps TRBD1 (5 bases). This CDR3 has 15 residues. V dropped 5 bases and J dropped 1 base, with 14 bases sitting between them. The CDR3 protein is CASSPRDSGNTEAFF. CDR3 bases: TGTGCCAGCAGTCCTCGTGACAGTGGGAACACTGAAGCTTTCTTT.

This clonotype was seen repeatedly, ten times or more. The J gene is TRBJ2-7, the V gene TRBV20-1, with D possibly matching TRBD1 (6 bases). V was pared by 1 base and J by 4 bases, with 14 bases between. This CDR3 has 14 amino acids. Germline lookup yields CDR1 DFQATT and CDR2 SNEGSKA (reference sequence). CDR3 residues: CSARVDSGTYEQYF. The CDR3 bases are TGCAGTGCTAGAGTGGACTCTGGGACATACGAGCAGTACTTC.

This clonotype came up a few times. The rearrangement links TRBV7-8 to TRBJ2-2; D gene uncertain. Per germline, CDR1 SGHVS and CDR2 FQNEAQ. The CDR3 has 14 amino acids. V was trimmed by 5 bases and J by 5 bases, leaving 12 bases between them. CDR3 bases: TGTGCCAGCAGCCCGGGCAGAATGACCGGGGAGCTGTTTTTT. This translates into CASSPGRMTGELFF.

The table lists this clonotype with many counts. The V call is TRBV7-9, the J call TRBJ2-1; 7 bases match TRBD1. Losses at the gene ends were 4 bases for V and 6 bases for J; bases not matched to a gene: 9. The CDR3 covers 15 residues. The germline gives CDR1 SEHNR, CDR2 FQNEAQ (reference sequence). The CDR3 DNA reads TGTGCCAGCAGCTCATTGGACAGGCCCACCAATGAGCAGTTCTTC. Translating it yields CASSSLDRPTNEQFF.

This clonotype was detected ten times or more. The chain employs TRBV6-5 and TRBJ2-7; D remains ambiguous. Per the germline V gene, CDR1 is MNHEY and CDR2 is SVGAGI. The CDR3 extends over 16 amino acids. V lost 2 bases and J 7 bases, leaving 21 bases between the germline ends. CDR3 DNA: TGTGCCAGCAGTTACACCCCGTCGTTCTCTAGGGATGAGCAGTACTTC. Amino acid sequence: CASSYTPSFSRDEQYF.

This clonotype was counted between two and nine times. The chain employs TRBV7-8 and TRBJ1-3; D may be TRBD1 (6 bases). This CDR3 comprises 16 residues. The V end lost 4 bases, the J end lost 4 bases, and 17 bases lay between the germline ends. The germline V gene encodes CDR1 SGHVS and CDR2 FQNEAQ. This CDR3 reads CASSSGQPAVGNTIYF. The CDR3 DNA is TGTGCCAGCAGCTCAGGACAGCCGGCGGTCGGAAACACCATATATTTT.

This clonotype was counted ten times or more. The rearrangement links TRBV28 to TRBJ1-2, with D unresolved. The V gene lost 3 bases and the J gene lost 2 bases, with 10 bases spanning the gap. The CDR3 covers 14 residues. Germline lookup yields CDR1 MDHEN and CDR2 SYDVKM. The CDR3 DNA sequence: TGTGCCAGCAGTTTCACGGCTTTCAACTATGGCTACACCTTC. Protein: CASSFTAFNYGYTF.

This clonotype was counted many times. The chain recombines TRBV5-1 with TRBJ2-6; 8 nucleotides match TRBD1. CDR1 is SGHRS, CDR2 YFSETQ, per germline. The CDR3 contains 20 residues. V lost 4 bases to trimming and J lost 4 bases; unmatched junction nucleotides: 19. CDR3 loop: CASSPHTTGAISSGANVLTF. The DNA for the CDR3 is TGCGCCAGCAGCCCACACACGACAGGGGCAATCTCTTCCGGGGCCAACGTCCTGACTTTC.

The chain is built from TRBV7-2 and TRBJ1-1; D uncertain. The CDR3 loop spans 18 amino acids. Germline CDR1 is SGHTA and CDR2 is FQGNSA. The ends were cut back, 11 bases at V and 1 base at J, with 29 bases in the middle. This CDR3 is CAGTQGGEDLVWNTEAFF. In nucleotides, the CDR3 is TGTGCCGGCACCCAAGGAGGAGAAGATCTAGTGTGGAACACTGAAGCTTTCTTT.

The sample holds many counts of this clonotype. V usage is TRBV11-2 and J usage is TRBJ1-2; tentative D call: TRBD1 (5 bases). V lost 5 bases and J lost 6, with 22 bases in between. The CDR3 loop spans 16 amino acids. The germline gives CDR1 SGHAT, CDR2 FQNNGV. CDR3 DNA: TGTGCCAGCAGCCCGAAAACGCCCAGGGCTTTCGATGGCTACACCTTC. It yields the protein CASSPKTPRAFDGYTF. The full variable domain, in which reference TRBV11-2 and TRBJ1-2 provide the parts outside the CDR3, is EAGVAQSPRYKIIEKRQSVAFWCNPISGHATLYWYQQILGQGPKLLIQFQNNGVVDDSQLPKDRFSAERLKGVDSTLKIQPAKLEDSAVYLCASSPKTPRAFDGYTFGSGTRLTVV.

As to this clonotype: The germline gene is not matched at one end of the junction; a read error may be the cause. This chain links TRBV27 with TRBJ1-2, with D perhaps TRBD1 (5 bases). This CDR3 has 16 residues. Per the germline V gene, CDR1 is MNHEY and CDR2 is SMNVEV (reference sequence). The CDR3 DNA reads as TGTGCCAGCCTATCCCTCGCGGGGCAGTGGAACTATGGCTACACCTTT. Amino acid sequence: CASLSLAGQWNYGYTF.

The chain uses TRBV18 and TRBJ2-3, with D possibly TRBD1 on 6 matching bases. V was clipped by 6 bases and J by 6 bases, with 16 bases between them. This CDR3 contains 14 residues. CDR1 and CDR2 (germline): KGHSH, LQKENI. CDR3 region: CASSPTGWSDTQYF. Here the CDR3 DNA reads TGTGCCAGCTCTCCCACAGGGTGGTCGGATACGCAGTATTTT.

This clonotype has at least ten counts. The chain couples TRBV2 to TRBJ2-7; TRBD1 matches 8 bases. Trimming at V came to 10 bases and at J to 3 bases, leaving 8 bases not matched to a gene. Germline V gene data show CDR1 as SNHLY and CDR2 as FYNNEI. CDR3 size: 13 residues. CDR3 sequence (DNA): TGTGCCACCTCCAGGGGGCGCGACTACGAGCAGTACTTC. Protein: CATSRGRDYEQYF.

This clonotype came up many times. The chain recombines TRBV7-2 with TRBJ1-2, with a weak D call TRBD1 (6 bases). CDR3 length: 15 amino acids. Germline CDR1 SGHTA, CDR2 FQGNSA. Trimming shortened V by 3 bases and J by 7 bases, and 18 bases separated the two germline ends. CDR3: CASSFAPGEVAGYTF. As DNA, the CDR3 is TGTGCCAGCAGCTTCGCTCCAGGGGAGGTGGCTGGCTACACCTTC. The whole variable domain, filled in from reference TRBV7-2 and TRBJ1-2, reads GAGVSQSPSNKVTEKGKDVELRCDPISGHTALYWYRQSLGQGLEFLIYFQGNSAPDKSGLPSDRFSAERTGGSVSTLTIQRTQQEDSAVYLCASSFAPGEVAGYTFGSGTRLTVV.

As regards this clonotype: This may arise from a read error, as a much more abundant clone is one base away. The rearrangement joins TRBV7-2 to TRBJ2-1; no firm D call. In germline, CDR1 is SGHTA, CDR2 FQGNSA. There are 12 residues in the CDR3. Trimming pared 5 bases from V and 10 bases from J, leaving 12 bases between. The CDR3 region has the DNA TGTGCCAGCAGCCAGCTTCGGTCGGAGCAGTTCTTC. It translates to CASSQLRSEQFF.

Ten or more counts support this clonotype. The rearrangement links TRBV11-2 to TRBJ2-1; 7 bases fit TRBD1. Germline V gives CDR1 SGHAT, CDR2 FQNNGV. The CDR3 is made up of 17 amino acids. With V trimmed by 1 base and J by 7 bases, 13 bases remained unmatched. CDR3 region: CASSLGRQGVKGNEQFF. The CDR3 nucleotides are TGTGCCAGCAGCTTAGGAAGGCAGGGGGTAAAGGGGAATGAGCAGTTCTTC.

This clonotype has at least ten counts. This chain joins TRBV20-1 and TRBJ1-4; D call uncertain. Germline CDR1 and CDR2: DFQATT and SNEGSKA (reference sequence). Trimming took off 0 bases at V and 8 bases at J, with 10 bases between the two ends. This CDR3 is built from 13 residues. This CDR3 is CSAREDLGEKLFF. For the CDR3, the DNA is TGCAGTGCTAGAGAGGACCTGGGGGAAAAACTGTTTTTT.

This clonotype was recorded at least ten times. The V and J genes are TRBV3-1 and TRBJ1-2; 10 nucleotides align to TRBD1. Looked up from germline, CDR1 is LGHDT and CDR2 is YNNKEL (reference sequence). V gave up 4 bases and J gave up 14 bases; unmatched junction bases: 4. The CDR3 sequence is 11 residues long. The CDR3 nucleotides are TGTGCCAGCAGCCCCGGACAGGGGGTAACCTTC. Translating gives CASSPGQGVTF.